This T cell receptor beta chain was identified in a study of cytomegalovirus exposure and HLA in healthy donors. Points from the study as a whole: An observed cluster of highly shared sequence variants was recorded as a likely sequencing artifact. Further analysis was carried out later, and it showed several of the most significant clusters appearing linked to common viral pathogens.

The CDR3 consists of 17 residues. Germline lookup yields CDR1 MGHRA and CDR2 YSYEKL. V was cut by 3 bases and J by 3 bases, with 17 bases left in between. Note on this clone: The antigen is unknown.

Both 60 Vbeta primers and 13 Jbeta primers went into the PCR. TCRdb keeps only in-frame clones here, not all; method: immunoSEQ multiplex PCR. This table has some 130,000 clones, 65% to 85% appearing once. Sequenced material: PBMCs. The clonotype comes from a woman in her late teens or twenties in good health and CMV-seronegative. The chain employs TRBV4-1 and TRBJ1-4; D possibly corresponds to TRBD1 (6 bases). DNA for the CDR3: TGCGCCAGCAGCCAGACCCACTCCCAGGGGCCTAATGAAAAACTGTTTTTT. Its translation: CASSQTHSQGPNEKLFF.